This T cell receptor beta chain emerged from a study of siplizumab effects on memory and regulatory T cells. Points from the study as a whole: No naive or memory phenotype could be assigned to roughly 75-95% of proliferating clones. Unstimulated subsets captured only a minor fraction of alloreactive clones.

The CDR3 contains 14 residues. Germline V CDR1 and CDR2: SGHDT, YYEEEE. V was clipped by 0 bases and J by 2 bases, with 7 bases between them. In regard to this clone: No antigen is known for it.

Method: immunoSEQ multiplex PCR; TCRdb's copy keeps in-frame clones and lacks some. The table lists around 100,000 clones, 92% of them singletons. Sequencing was performed on Tregs sorted from blood. The chain carries TRBV5-6 and TRBJ2-3; D gene uncertain. The sequence derives from a human donor in good health. In DNA form, the CDR3 reads TGTGCCAGCAGCTTGGGGGGATACACAGATACGCAGTATTTT. Encoded protein: CASSLGGYTDTQYF.